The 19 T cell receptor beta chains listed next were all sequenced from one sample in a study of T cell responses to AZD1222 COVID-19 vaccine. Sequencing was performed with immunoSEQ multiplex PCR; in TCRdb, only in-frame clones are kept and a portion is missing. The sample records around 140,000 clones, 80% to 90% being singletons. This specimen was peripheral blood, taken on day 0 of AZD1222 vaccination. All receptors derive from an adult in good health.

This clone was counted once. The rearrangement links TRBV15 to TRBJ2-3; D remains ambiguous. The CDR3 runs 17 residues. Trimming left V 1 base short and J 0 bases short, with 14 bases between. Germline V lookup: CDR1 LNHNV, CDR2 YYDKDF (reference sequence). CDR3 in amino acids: CATSRGAVSTSTDTQYF. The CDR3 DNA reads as TGTGCCACCAGCAGAGGGGCGGTCTCCACTAGCACAGATACGCAGTATTTT.

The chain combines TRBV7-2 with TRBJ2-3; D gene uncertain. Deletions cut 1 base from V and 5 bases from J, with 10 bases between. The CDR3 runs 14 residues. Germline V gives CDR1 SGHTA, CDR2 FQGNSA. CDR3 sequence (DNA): TGTGCCAGCAGCTTAGACGGTCGCAGAGATACGCAGTATTTT. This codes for CASSLDGRRDTQYF.

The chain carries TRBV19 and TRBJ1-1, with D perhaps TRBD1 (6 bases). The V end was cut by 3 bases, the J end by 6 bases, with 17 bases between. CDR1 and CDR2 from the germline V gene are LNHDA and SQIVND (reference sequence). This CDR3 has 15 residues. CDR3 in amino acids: CASSISSRGRPEAFF. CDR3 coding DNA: TGTGCCAGTAGTATCTCTAGCAGGGGACGGCCTGAAGCTTTCTTT.

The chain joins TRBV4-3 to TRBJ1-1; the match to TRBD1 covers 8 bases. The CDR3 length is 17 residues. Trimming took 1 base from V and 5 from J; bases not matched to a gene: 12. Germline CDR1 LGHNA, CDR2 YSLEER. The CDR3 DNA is TGCGCCAGCAGCCAAGGAGGGGCAGGGGGCGCAGGAACTGAAGCTTTCTTT. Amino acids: CASSQGGAGGAGTEAFF.

The CDR3 region is CASSLDGTGDYEQYF. The CDR3 DNA is TGTGCCAGCAGCTTAGATGGGACAGGGGACTACGAGCAGTACTTC. The rearrangement uses TRBV7-6 and TRBJ2-7; 10 nucleotides align to TRBD1. Germline V lookup: CDR1 SGHVS, CDR2 FNYEAQ. Trimming cost V 1 base and J 3 bases; bases outside gene matches: 3. The CDR3 covers 15 residues.

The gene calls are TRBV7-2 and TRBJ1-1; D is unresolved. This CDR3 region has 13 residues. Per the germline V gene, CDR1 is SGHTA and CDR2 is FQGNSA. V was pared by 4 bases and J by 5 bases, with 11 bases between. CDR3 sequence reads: CASSYRLGTEAFF. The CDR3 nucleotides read TGTGCCAGCAGCTACCGCTTGGGGACTGAAGCTTTCTTT.

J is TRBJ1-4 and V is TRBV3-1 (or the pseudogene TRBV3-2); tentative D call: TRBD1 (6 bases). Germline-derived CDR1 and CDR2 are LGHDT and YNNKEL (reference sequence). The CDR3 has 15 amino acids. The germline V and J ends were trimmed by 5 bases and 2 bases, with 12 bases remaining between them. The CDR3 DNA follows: TGTGCCAGCAGCTCGGGGGGGCGGACTAATGAAAAACTGTTTTTT. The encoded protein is CASSSGGRTNEKLFF.

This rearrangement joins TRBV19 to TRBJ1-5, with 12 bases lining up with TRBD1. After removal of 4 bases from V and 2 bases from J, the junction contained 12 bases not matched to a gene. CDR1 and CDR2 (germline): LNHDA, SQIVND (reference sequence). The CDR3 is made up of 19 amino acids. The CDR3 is CASSTSRDRGRGGNQPQHF. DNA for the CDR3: TGTGCCAGTAGTACTTCCCGGGACAGGGGGCGCGGGGGCAATCAGCCCCAGCATTTT.

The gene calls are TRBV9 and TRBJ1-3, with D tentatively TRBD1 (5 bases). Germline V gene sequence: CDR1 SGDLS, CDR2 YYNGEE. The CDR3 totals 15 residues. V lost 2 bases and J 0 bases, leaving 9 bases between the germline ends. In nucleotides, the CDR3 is TGTGCCAGCAGCGTCACAGGTAACTCTGGAAACACCATATATTTT. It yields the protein CASSVTGNSGNTIYF.

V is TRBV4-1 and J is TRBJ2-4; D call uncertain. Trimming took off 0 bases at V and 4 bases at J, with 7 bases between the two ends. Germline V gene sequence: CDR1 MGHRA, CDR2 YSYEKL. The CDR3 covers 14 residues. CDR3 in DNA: TGCGCCAGCAGCCAAGAACGGGTTAAAAACATTCAGTACTTC. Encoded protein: CASSQERVKNIQYF.

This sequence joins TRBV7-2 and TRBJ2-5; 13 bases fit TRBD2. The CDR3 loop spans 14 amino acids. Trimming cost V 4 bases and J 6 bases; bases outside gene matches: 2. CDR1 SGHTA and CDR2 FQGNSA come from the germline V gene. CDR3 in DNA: TGTGCCAGCAGCTGGACTAGCGGGAGTCAGACCCAGTACTTC. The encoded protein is CASSWTSGSQTQYF.

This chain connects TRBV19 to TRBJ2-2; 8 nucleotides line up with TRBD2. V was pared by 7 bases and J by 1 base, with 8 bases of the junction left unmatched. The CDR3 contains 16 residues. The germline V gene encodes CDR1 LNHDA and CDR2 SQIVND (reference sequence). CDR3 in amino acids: CASTDRGTRNTGELFF. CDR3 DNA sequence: TGTGCCAGTACCGATAGGGGGACTAGGAACACCGGGGAGCTGTTTTTT. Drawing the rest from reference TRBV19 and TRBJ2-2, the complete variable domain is DGGITQSPKYLFRKEGQNVTLSCEQNLNHDAMYWYRQDPGQGLRLIYYSQIVNDFQKGDIAEGYSVSREKKESFPLTVTSAQKNPTAFYLCASTDRGTRNTGELFFGEGSRLTVL.

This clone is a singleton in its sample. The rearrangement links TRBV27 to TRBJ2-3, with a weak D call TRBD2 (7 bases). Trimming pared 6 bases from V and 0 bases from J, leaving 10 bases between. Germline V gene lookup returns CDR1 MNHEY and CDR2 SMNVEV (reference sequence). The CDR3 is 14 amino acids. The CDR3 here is CASRRGGSTDTQYF. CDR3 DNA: TGTGCCAGCAGGAGGGGGGGAAGCACAGATACGCAGTATTTT.

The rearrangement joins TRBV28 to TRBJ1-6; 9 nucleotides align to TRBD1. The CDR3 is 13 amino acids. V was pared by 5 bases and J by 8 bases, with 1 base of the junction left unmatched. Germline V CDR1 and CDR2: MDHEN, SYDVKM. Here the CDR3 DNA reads TGTGCCAGCAGTGGGACAGGGCATTCACCCCTCCACTTT. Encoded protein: CASSGTGHSPLHF.

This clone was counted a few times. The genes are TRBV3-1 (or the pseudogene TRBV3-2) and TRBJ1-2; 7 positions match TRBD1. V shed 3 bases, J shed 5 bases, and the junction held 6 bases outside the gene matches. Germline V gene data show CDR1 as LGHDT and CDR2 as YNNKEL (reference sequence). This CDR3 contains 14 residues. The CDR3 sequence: CASSHKGAGYGYTF. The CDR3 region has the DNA TGTGCCAGCAGCCATAAGGGGGCTGGGTATGGCTACACCTTC.

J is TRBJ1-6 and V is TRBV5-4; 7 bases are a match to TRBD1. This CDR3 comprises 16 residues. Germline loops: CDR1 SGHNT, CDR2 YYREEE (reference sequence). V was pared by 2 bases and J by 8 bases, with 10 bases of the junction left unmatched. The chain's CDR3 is CASSFRRLTGDSPLHF. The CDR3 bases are TGTGCCAGCAGCTTTCGGCGGTTAACAGGGGATTCACCCCTCCACTTT.

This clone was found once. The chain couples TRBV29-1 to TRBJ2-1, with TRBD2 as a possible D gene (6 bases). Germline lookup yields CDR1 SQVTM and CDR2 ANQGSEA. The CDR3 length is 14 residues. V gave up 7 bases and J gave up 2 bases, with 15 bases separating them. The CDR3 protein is CSAAPAGTYNEQFF. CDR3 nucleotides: TGCAGCGCCGCCCCCGCGGGAACCTACAATGAGCAGTTCTTC.

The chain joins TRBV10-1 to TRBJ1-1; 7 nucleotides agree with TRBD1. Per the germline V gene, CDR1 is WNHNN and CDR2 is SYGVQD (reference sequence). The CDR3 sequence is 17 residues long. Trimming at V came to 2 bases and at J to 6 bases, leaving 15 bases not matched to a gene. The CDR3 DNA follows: TGCGCCAGCAGTGAGGCCGGGACAGAAGAACCCAAAGCTGAAGCTTTCTTT. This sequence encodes CASSEAGTEEPKAEAFF.

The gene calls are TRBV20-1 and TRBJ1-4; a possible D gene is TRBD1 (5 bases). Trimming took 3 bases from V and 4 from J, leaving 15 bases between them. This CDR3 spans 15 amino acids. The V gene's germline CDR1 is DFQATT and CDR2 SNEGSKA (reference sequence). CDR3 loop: CSASPGGYHNEKLFF. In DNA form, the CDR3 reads TGCAGTGCTAGTCCTGGGGGATATCATAATGAAAAACTGTTTTTT.